This T cell receptor beta chain was observed in a study of CD8+CD57+ T cells in acquired aplastic anemia. Study outcomes and limitations: Roughly 28 was the count of CD8+ CDR3 sequences that patients shared with controls. Both total CD4+ and CD8+ pools in patients were more diverse than CD8+CD57+ cells.

Genomic DNA, serving as template, underwent TCR beta VDJ and CDR3 profiling. MiXCR, run by TCRdb on the reads, gives a single entry per CDR3 protein. The sample yields over 15,000 distinct CDR3 sequences, over 35% seen once. Patients selected for sequencing had displayed CD8+CD57+ cell expansion by flow cytometry. Another sequenced population was CD8+CD57+ effector memory cells, drawn from a sixth of the 12 patients. Patients had not yet gotten any therapy when their blood was taken for sampling. Bead-enriching CD8+CD57+ cells gave a mean 1.6 ug DNA. The sample holds a few counts of this clonotype. The target antigen is unknown. V was pared by 2 bases and J by 8 bases, with 8 bases between. This CDR3 spans 13 amino acids. Germline V gene data show CDR1 as KGHDR and CDR2 as SFDVKD.

Material: CD8+CD57+ T cells sorted from PBMCs. Sample subset: bead-enriched CD8+CD57+ effector memory T cells from SAA patients. The clonotype comes from a human donor with aplastic anemia. The chain recombines TRBV24-1 with TRBJ1-4; D is unclear. In nucleotides, the CDR3 is TGTGCCACCAGTGATTCTAGAAGGGAAAAACTGTTTTTT. Its translation: CATSDSRREKLFF.